This T cell receptor beta chain came from a study of radiotherapy plus CTLA-4 blockade in lung cancer. In the study overall: Disease control was seen in about 34% of patients, objective responses in roughly 19%. Overall study results and limits: Reported findings show early blood T cell clone dynamics, with interferon-beta, best predicted response. Expansion in blood of tumor-derived TCR clones was seen after radiotherapy plus ipilimumab.

A word on this clone: Its target is unknown.

TCRdb keeps only in-frame clones here, not all; method: immunoSEQ multiplex PCR. There are roughly 75,000 clones in the sample; about 84% occur only once, and about 0.79% lies in the top ten. Chemo-refractory metastatic non-small-cell lung cancer patients received focal radiation with ipilimumab CTLA-4 blockade. The sequencing here drew on peripheral blood, taken from a patient treated with radiotherapy plus ipilimumab. The source is a human donor with non-small cell lung cancer who had stable disease on radiotherapy plus ipilimumab.

The CDR3 is CASSLGWPNEQFF. The DNA of the CDR3 is TGTGCCAGTAGTCTGGGGTGGCCCAATGAGCAGTTCTTC. The chain uses TRBV19 and TRBJ2-1; D is unresolved. Deletions cut 5 bases from V and 6 bases from J, with 11 bases between. Germline V gene data show CDR1 as LNHDA and CDR2 as SQIVND (reference sequence). This CDR3 is built from 13 residues. The variable domain in full, with the rest retrieved from reference TRBV19 and TRBJ2-1, is DGGITQSPKYLFRKEGQNVTLSCEQNLNHDAMYWYRQDPGQGLRLIYYSQIVNDFQKGDIAEGYSVSREKKESFPLTVTSAQKNPTAFYLCASSLGWPNEQFFGPGTRLTVL.